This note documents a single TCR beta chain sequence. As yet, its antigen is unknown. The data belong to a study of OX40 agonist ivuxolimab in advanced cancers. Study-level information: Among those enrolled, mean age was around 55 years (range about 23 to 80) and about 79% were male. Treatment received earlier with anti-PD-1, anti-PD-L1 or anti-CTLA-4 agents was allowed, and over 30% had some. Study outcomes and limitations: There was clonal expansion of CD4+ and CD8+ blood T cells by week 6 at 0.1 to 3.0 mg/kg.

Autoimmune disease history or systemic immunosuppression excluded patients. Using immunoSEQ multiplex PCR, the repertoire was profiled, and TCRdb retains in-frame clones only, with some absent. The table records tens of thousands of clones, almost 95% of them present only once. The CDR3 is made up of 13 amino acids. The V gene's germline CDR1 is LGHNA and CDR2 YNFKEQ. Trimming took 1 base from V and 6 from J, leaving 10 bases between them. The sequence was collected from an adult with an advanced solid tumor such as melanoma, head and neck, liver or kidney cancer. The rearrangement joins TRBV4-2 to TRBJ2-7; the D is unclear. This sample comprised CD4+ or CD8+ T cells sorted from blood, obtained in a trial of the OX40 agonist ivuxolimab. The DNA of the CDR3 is TGTGCCAGCAGCCAAGGTTCTGGGATCGAGCAGTACTTC. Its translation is CASSQGSGIEQYF.